The present TCR beta chain was sequenced within a study of blood T cell repertoires in COVID-19. Study details: Specimens from acute and convalescent COVID-19 originated in the United States, Italy and Spain.

A Seattle source enrolled patients during active infection and followed them longitudinally. Study processing details: Using reference gene primer amplification, nucleated cell counts were estimated. Assay used: immunoSEQ multiplex PCR; TCRdb lists only in-frame clones, some missing. V, J and clone size were drawn from that table, and D and trimming were deduced from the DNA. The sample records some 370,000 clones, around 87% being singletons. There are 15 residues in the CDR3. Trimming removed 2 bases at V and 6 bases at J, with 13 bases between. Germline V gene lookup returns CDR1 MDHEN and CDR2 SYDVKM.

The sequencing sample was made of peripheral blood. The J gene is TRBJ2-2, the V gene TRBV28, with D tentatively TRBD2 (6 bases). The receptor was isolated from a woman in her twenties or thirties with COVID-19, enrolled during active disease. CDR3 region: CASSLVGGWAGELFF. DNA for the CDR3: TGTGCCAGCAGTTTAGTGGGGGGTTGGGCCGGGGAGCTGTTTTTT.